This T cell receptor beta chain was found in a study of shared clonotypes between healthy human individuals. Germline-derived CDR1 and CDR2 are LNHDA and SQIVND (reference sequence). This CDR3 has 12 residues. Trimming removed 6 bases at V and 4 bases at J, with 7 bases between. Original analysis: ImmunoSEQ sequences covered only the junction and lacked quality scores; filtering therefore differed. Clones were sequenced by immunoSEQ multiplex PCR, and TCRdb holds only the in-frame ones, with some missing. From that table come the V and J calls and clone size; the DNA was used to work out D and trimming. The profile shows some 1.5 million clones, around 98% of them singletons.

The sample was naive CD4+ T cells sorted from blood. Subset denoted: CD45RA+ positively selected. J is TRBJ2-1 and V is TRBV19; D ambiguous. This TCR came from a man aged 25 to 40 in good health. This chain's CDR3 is CASSQVYNEQFF. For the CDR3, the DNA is TGTGCCAGTAGCCAGGTGTACAATGAGCAGTTCTTC.